The 19 T cell receptor beta chains presented below share a single source sample, sequenced in a study of cytomegalovirus exposure and HLA in healthy donors. The PCR employed 60 Vbeta primers together with 13 Jbeta primers. Measured with immunoSEQ multiplex PCR; TCRdb has only the in-frame clones, and not every one. The data contain 200,000 or so clones, around 80% of them singletons. The specimen was PBMCs. The receptors were sampled from a male donor in good health and CMV-seronegative.

This sequence joins TRBV6-1 and TRBJ2-1, with 7 nucleotides matching TRBD1. Germline lookup yields CDR1 MNHNS and CDR2 SASEGT. Losses at the gene ends were 5 bases for V and 7 bases for J; bases not matched to a gene: 5. This CDR3 comprises 13 residues. CDR3 nucleotides: TGTGCCAGCAGTAGGACAGGCGCAAATGAGCAGTTCTTC. It is translated as CASSRTGANEQFF.

This clone was counted once. The junction departs from germline at one end; a sequencing error may be responsible. The rearrangement joins TRBV2 to TRBJ2-7, with no clear D. The CDR3 contains 15 residues. Germline V gene sequence: CDR1 SNHLY, CDR2 FYNNEI. The DNA for the CDR3 is TGTGCCGGCAGTGAGACCCGACTTGCCGCCTACGAGCAGTACTTC. Its translation is CAGSETRLAAYEQYF.

The chain combines TRBV28 with TRBJ2-7; 11 bases line up with TRBD2. This CDR3 is 16 amino acids long. With V trimmed by 5 bases and J by 5 bases, 11 bases remained unmatched. The germline V gene has CDR1 MDHEN and CDR2 SYDVKM. CDR3 sequence: CASSPHSGRGKNEQYF. CDR3 coding DNA: TGTGCCAGCAGTCCCCATAGCGGGAGGGGAAAGAACGAGCAGTACTTC.

The chain recombines TRBV7-6 with TRBJ2-2; TRBD2 is a possible D gene (6 bases). Germline V gives CDR1 SGHVS, CDR2 FNYEAQ. The CDR3 spans 15 residues. V lost 0 bases and J lost 1, with 6 bases in between. The CDR3, as DNA: TGTGCCAGCAGCTTAGCGGGAGGGAACACCGGGGAGCTGTTTTTT. This translates into CASSLAGGNTGELFF.

The gene calls are TRBV7-2 and TRBJ2-1, with 15 bases that match TRBD2. The V gene end was trimmed by 5 bases and the J gene end by 15 bases; junction bases not matched to a gene: 11. CDR3 length: 15 amino acids. Germline assignment: CDR1 SGHTA and CDR2 FQGNSA. Here the CDR3 reads CASSRPGLAGGPRFF. The CDR3 region has the DNA TGTGCCAGCAGCCGTCCGGGACTAGCGGGAGGCCCTCGGTTCTTC. Combining the CDR3 with reference TRBV7-2 and TRBJ2-1 gives the whole variable domain GAGVSQSPSNKVTEKGKDVELRCDPISGHTALYWYRQSLGQGLEFLIYFQGNSAPDKSGLPSDRFSAERTGGSVSTLTIQRTQQEDSAVYLCASSRPGLAGGPRFFGPGTRLTVL.

V usage is TRBV11-3 and J usage is TRBJ2-5; no definite D call. The CDR3 extends over 15 amino acids. Germline V gives CDR1 SGHNT, CDR2 YENEEA. V was pared by 1 base and J by 5 bases, with 14 bases between. In DNA form, the CDR3 reads TGTGCCAGCAGCTTAGTCGGCGGAACCGCGGAGACCCAGTACTTC. Encoded protein: CASSLVGGTAETQYF. Variable domain in full (rest from reference TRBV11-3 and TRBJ2-5): EAGVVQSPRYKIIEKKQPVAFWCNPISGHNTLYWYLQNLGQGPELLIRYENEEAVDDSQLPKDRFSAERLKGVDSTLKIQPAELGDSAVYLCASSLVGGTAETQYFGPGTRLLVL.

The chain recombines TRBV28 with TRBJ2-5; perhaps TRBD2 as D (7 bases). Per germline, CDR1 MDHEN and CDR2 SYDVKM. The CDR3 consists of 15 residues. V gave up 5 bases and J gave up 5 bases, with 18 bases separating them. The CDR3: CASSPRGGGAETQYF. CDR3 bases: TGTGCCAGCAGTCCCCGGGGCGGGGGCGCCGAGACCCAGTACTTC.

The chain carries TRBV30 and TRBJ1-2; D is unresolved. The CDR3 loop spans 12 amino acids. Germline CDR1 is GTSNPN and CDR2 is SVGIG (reference sequence). With 0 bases removed from V and 5 bases from J, the gap between germline ends came to 7 bases. CDR3 in DNA: TGTGCCTGGAGTGTCGCAGTTTATGGCTACACCTTC. Amino acid sequence: CAWSVAVYGYTF.

There are a few counts of this clone. This chain links TRBV6-4 with TRBJ2-1; 8 bases align to TRBD2. With 3 bases clipped from V and 5 bases from J, the junction kept 6 bases outside the gene matches. Germline V gene lookup returns CDR1 MRHNA and CDR2 SNTAGT. The CDR3 covers 15 residues. The chain's CDR3 is CASSEGTSDHNEQFF. In DNA, the CDR3 is TGTGCCAGCAGTGAAGGGACTAGTGATCACAATGAGCAGTTCTTC.

Here the CDR3 reads CASSMRGQGTDTQYF. The CDR3 DNA reads TGCGCCAGCAGCATGCGCGGACAGGGGACAGATACGCAGTATTTT. This chain joins TRBV5-1 and TRBJ2-3, with 9 bases aligning to TRBD1. Germline V gives CDR1 SGHRS, CDR2 YFSETQ. The length of the CDR3 is 15 residues. The junction had 6 bases not matched to a gene; V was cut back by 4 bases and J by 3 bases.

The V call is TRBV19, the J call TRBJ2-7, with D perhaps matching TRBD1 (7 bases). The V end lost 4 bases, the J end lost 6 bases, and 10 bases lay between the germline ends. CDR3 size: 12 residues. Germline V gives CDR1 LNHDA, CDR2 SQIVND (reference sequence). CDR3 bases: TGTGCCAGTAGTAATCAGGGGGGCGAGCAGTACTTC. This encodes CASSNQGGEQYF.

CDR3 sequence reads: CASSVPGGPYEQYF. For the CDR3, the DNA is TGTGCCAGCAGTGTACCAGGGGGCCCCTACGAGCAGTACTTC. The chain uses TRBV28 and TRBJ2-7; TRBD1 matches 8 bases. Germline V gene data show CDR1 as MDHEN and CDR2 as SYDVKM. The length of the CDR3 is 14 residues. J lost 2 bases, V lost 5 bases, and 5 bases had no gene match.

V gene TRBV2 combines with J gene TRBJ2-5; 11 bases are shared with TRBD1. After removal of 0 bases from V and 4 bases from J, the junction contained 13 bases not matched to a gene. The CDR3 consists of 19 residues. The V gene's germline CDR1 is SNHLY and CDR2 FYNNEI. CDR3 region: CASSEAVQGTGGMRETQYF. CDR3 nucleotides: TGTGCCAGCAGTGAAGCCGTCCAGGGGACAGGGGGAATGAGAGAGACCCAGTACTTC.

This chain connects TRBV28 to TRBJ1-6; D perhaps matches TRBD1 (6 bases). V dropped 6 bases and J dropped 5 bases, with 11 bases sitting between them. The length of the CDR3 is 14 residues. Germline assignment: CDR1 MDHEN and CDR2 SYDVKM. The CDR3 DNA is TGTGCCAGCAGGACGGACAGCCATAATTCACCCCTCCACTTT. Its translation: CASRTDSHNSPLHF. Full variable domain (outside the CDR3, taken from reference TRBV28 and TRBJ1-6): DVKVTQSSRYLVKRTGEKVFLECVQDMDHENMFWYRQDPGLGLRLIYFSYDVKMKEKGDIPEGYSVSREKKERFSLILESASTNQTSMYLCASRTDSHNSPLHFGNGTRLTVT.

The V call is TRBV27, the J call TRBJ1-2; the match to TRBD1 covers 9 bases. J gave up 7 bases and V 5 bases, and 11 bases lay outside the gene matches. This CDR3 contains 15 residues. Germline V gives CDR1 MNHEY, CDR2 SMNVEV (reference sequence). The CDR3, as DNA: TGTGCCAGCAGTAGTAGTATAGGACAGGGGACTGGCTACACCTTC. Its protein is CASSSSIGQGTGYTF.

The V and J genes are TRBV5-1 and TRBJ1-1; D remains unclear. This CDR3 has 15 amino acids. V lost 0 bases and J lost 1, with 10 bases in between. Germline CDR1 and CDR2: SGHRS and YFSETQ. CDR3 DNA: TGCGCCAGCAGCTTGGCCGGAGCTTCGAACACTGAAGCTTTCTTT. It codes for CASSLAGASNTEAFF.

Note on this clone: This same CDR3 is encoded by further DNA sequences in the sample. The CDR3 sequence: CASSQGAWGGGFGNTIYF. CDR3 sequence (DNA): TGCGCCAGCAGCCAAGGAGCTTGGGGGGGCGGTTTCGGAAACACCATATATTTT. This chain links TRBV4-1 with TRBJ1-3; TRBD1 is a possible D gene (6 bases). The V gene lost 1 base and the J gene lost 4 bases, with 20 bases spanning the gap. The CDR3 has 18 amino acids. Germline CDR1 MGHRA, CDR2 YSYEKL.

The chain employs TRBV10-2 and TRBJ2-7; D unresolved. Trimming pared 2 bases from V and 7 bases from J, leaving 6 bases between. The CDR3 is made up of 11 amino acids. Germline V gives CDR1 WSHSY, CDR2 SAAADI. The CDR3 DNA sequence: TGCGCCAGCAGTGAGGGAGTTGAGCAGTACTTC. Encoded protein: CASSEGVEQYF.

The chain is built from TRBV9 and TRBJ2-4; the match to TRBD1 covers 10 bases. The CDR3 runs 15 residues. V lost 4 bases and J lost 8; bases outside the gene matches: 9. Germline-derived CDR1 and CDR2 are SGDLS and YYNGEE. The DNA for the CDR3 is TGTGCCAGCAGCTTAAGGGACAGGGGAGTCGACATTCAGTACTTC. Its translation is CASSLRDRGVDIQYF.